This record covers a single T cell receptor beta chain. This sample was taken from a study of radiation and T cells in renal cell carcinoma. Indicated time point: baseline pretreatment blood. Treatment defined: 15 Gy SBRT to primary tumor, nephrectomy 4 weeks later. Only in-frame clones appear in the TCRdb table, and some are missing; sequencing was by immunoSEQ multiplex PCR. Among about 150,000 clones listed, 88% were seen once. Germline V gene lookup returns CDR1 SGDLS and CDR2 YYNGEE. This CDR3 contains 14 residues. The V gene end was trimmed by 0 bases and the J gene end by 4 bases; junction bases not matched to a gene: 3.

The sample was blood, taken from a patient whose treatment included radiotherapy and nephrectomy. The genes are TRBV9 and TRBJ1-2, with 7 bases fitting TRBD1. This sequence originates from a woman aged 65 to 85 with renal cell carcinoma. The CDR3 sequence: CASSVAGTVYGYTF. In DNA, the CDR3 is TGTGCCAGCAGCGTAGCTGGGACAGTCTATGGCTACACCTTC.